This record concerns one T cell receptor (beta chain) sequence. The antigen it binds to is not known. The record has no base qualities; no much larger clone is one base away. The immunoSEQ Assay, a bias-controlled multiplex PCR, was used to amplify TCRbeta CDR3 regions from genomic DNA. In the authors' own workflow: Within the assay, amplification of reference gene primers was used to estimate how many nucleated cells each sample contained. To quantify the absolute abundance of each unique TCRbeta CDR3 rearrangement, sequence reads were collapsed and filtered. For each sample, productive Simpson clonality was calculated as the square root of Simpson's diversity index across productive rearrangements. TCRdb holds this immuneACCESS table with in-frame rearrangements only. Some clones are missing; in checked studies, unresolved V genes explain under half, and the rest has no known cause. V, J and clone size were drawn from that table, and D and trimming were deduced from the DNA. For this sample there are fewer than 450,000 clones; 87% appear just once. The ten largest make up about 6% of the sample.

The data were obtained in a study of blood T cell repertoires in COVID-19 (dated by TCRdb to between 2020 and 2021). Context from the whole study: The collaborator samples originated in the United States, Italy and Spain and spanned the acute and convalescent phases of COVID-19. A de-identified subject ID, COVID-19 status, age in years and sex were almost always included in the sample metadata. Where HLA class I and class II types were available, the types were taken from metadata supplied by the sample provider, not from assay-based typing. The material from the prospective study consisted of cDNA or gDNA derived from T cells, B-cell-depleted T cells, or PBMCs. The repertoires were released in a freely available public database intended as a resource for research on the immune response to SARS-CoV-2. The samples were drawn from the first 160 participants of the ongoing ImmuneRACE study and from some 1,300 subjects provided by 6 global collaborators. The dataset comprised deeply sampled blood TCRbeta repertoires from subjects exposed to, actively infected with, or recovered from COVID-19.

From a lookup of the germline V gene, CDR1 and CDR2 are SGHRS and YFSETQ. After removal of 2 bases from V and 5 bases from J, the junction retains 8 bases not matched to a gene. The CDR3 spans 17 residues, from the cysteine through the phenylalanine. Just the 51-base CDR3 DNA is kept, in frame starting at base 1. One collaborating source in Seattle enrolled patients while the patients were actively infected and followed the patients over time throughout the course of disease. Each collaborating institution followed its own protocols to collect whole blood in K2EDTA tubes. Collaborator samples were shipped for TCRbeta analysis as frozen whole blood, isolated PBMCs, or DNA extracted from either sample type. Beyond this particular receptor, the publication reports: The amount of clinical and demographic metadata varied by source and participant and was provided uncurated.

The rearranged chain carries TRBV5-1 and TRBJ2-5; 14 of the junction bases match TRBD2. Input material: peripheral blood. The source of this sequence is a woman in her forties or fifties with COVID-19, enrolled during active disease. DNA sequence: TGCGCCAGCAGCTTTGGGACTAGCGGGAGCCTCGAGGAGACCCAGTACTTC. Its protein reads: CASSFGTSGSLEETQYF.